Listed below are T cell receptor beta chains from one sample, sequenced in a study of PD-1 blockade in classical Hodgkin lymphoma. Assay: immunoSEQ multiplex PCR; the TCRdb copy retains only in-frame clones and omits some. The table has roughly 140,000 clones, approximately 81% seen once. The sample consisted of peripheral blood mononuclear cells (PBMCs), taken before the second cycle of nivolumab. Receptor source: a human donor with classical Hodgkin lymphoma. CDR3s include the opening cysteine and the closing phenylalanine or tryptophan. The D gene is left open where the match is weak. Only some rows state a clone size, as once, few, many or a class for expanded clones.

TRBJ2-3	TRBV6-6	-	-	CASKGQLGDTQYF	TGTGCCAGCAAGGGGCAGCTGGGAGATACGCAGTATTTT
TRBJ1-2	TRBV4-1	-	TRBD1	CASSQDDRVHGYTF	TGCGCCAGCAGCCAAGACGACAGGGTTCATGGCTACACCTTC
TRBJ2-2	TRBV5-4	many	TRBD2	CASSPEVSGSAGELFF	TGTGCCAGCAGCCCCGAGGTTAGCGGGAGCGCCGGGGAGCTGTTTTTT
TRBJ1-2	TRBV19	-	-	CASSIGSAGYGYTF	TGTGCCAGTAGTATAGGGAGCGCAGGATATGGCTACACCTTC
TRBJ1-2	TRBV2	few	-	CASSEFILYGYTF	TGTGCCAGCAGTGAATTTATCCTCTATGGCTACACCTTC
TRBJ2-2	TRBV6-5	-	-	CASRVTNGGTGELFF	TGTGCCAGCAGAGTTACGAACGGAGGAACCGGGGAGCTGTTTTTT
TRBJ2-2	TRBV4-2	few	-	CASSPFLNGAGELFF	TGTGCCAGCAGCCCGTTTTTGAATGGCGCCGGGGAGCTGTTTTTT
TRBJ2-7	TRBV7-2	-	TRBD1	CASSRDRAYEQYF	TGTGCCAGTAGCCGGGACAGAGCCTACGAGCAGTACTTC
TRBJ1-2	TRBV7-9	-	-	CASSLGVLDYGYTF	TGTGCCAGCAGCTTAGGGGTTTTGGACTATGGCTACACCTTC
TRBJ2-2	TRBV29-1	-	-	CSVEDPDTGELFF	TGCAGCGTTGAAGACCCAGACACCGGGGAGCTGTTTTTT
TRBJ2-7	TRBV30	-	-	CAWTGGGGRGNYEQYF	TGTGCCTGGACGGGGGGCGGGGGCAGGGGGAACTACGAGCAGTACTTC
TRBJ2-3	TRBV10-3	-	TRBD2	CAISPTSGPGDTQYF	TGTGCCATCAGTCCGACTAGCGGTCCAGGTGATACGCAGTATTTT
TRBJ2-3	TRBV4-3	once	TRBD2	CASSRTGGVEVPDTQYF	TGCGCCAGCAGCCGAACTGGGGGGGTAGAGGTTCCAGATACGCAGTATTTT
TRBJ1-4	TRBV19	-	-	CASRKDNNEKLFF	TGTGCCAGTAGGAAAGACAATAATGAAAAACTGTTTTTT
TRBJ1-2	TRBV7-6	-	TRBD1	CASSLLTGGVLGYGYTF	TGTGCCAGCAGCTTACTTACAGGGGGCGTCCTAGGGTATGGCTACACCTTC
TRBJ2-7	TRBV5-1	-	-	CASSGGPSYEQYF	TGCGCCAGCAGCGGGGGACCTTCCTACGAGCAGTACTTC
TRBJ2-5	TRBV2	-	TRBD2	CATRSGGEWETQYF	TGTGCCACCAGAAGCGGGGGGGAGTGGGAGACCCAGTACTTC
TRBJ1-4	TRBV5-1	-	TRBD1	CASSLVRQGVATNEKLFF	TGCGCCAGCAGCCTTGTCCGACAGGGGGTTGCAACTAATGAAAAACTGTTTTTT
TRBJ1-6	TRBV7-2	-	-	CASSLNLGSPLHF	TGTGCCAGCAGCTTAAATCTCGGTTCACCCCTCCACTTT
TRBJ2-7	TRBV10-3	-	-	CAISQIQGEEQYF	TGTGCCATCAGCCAGATACAGGGAGAAGAGCAGTACTTC
TRBJ2-3	TRBV30	-	TRBD1	CAWSALTGVIDTQYF	TGTGCCTGGAGTGCCTTGACAGGGGTTATAGATACGCAGTATTTT
TRBJ2-3	TRBV11-2	once	TRBD2	CASSFLAGITDTQYF	TGTGCCAGCAGCTTCCTAGCGGGGATCACAGATACGCAGTATTTT
TRBJ2-7	TRBV19	few	TRBD1	CASSLTTGTGYEQYF	TGTGCCAGTAGTCTAACGACAGGGACAGGCTACGAGCAGTACTTC
TRBJ2-1	TRBV5-1	few	-	CASEPGSGWAEQFF	TGCGCCAGCGAGCCGGGGAGCGGGTGGGCTGAGCAGTTCTTC
TRBJ2-2	TRBV5-4	-	-	CASRTQLATTGELFF	TGTGCCAGCAGAACCCAACTAGCAACAACCGGGGAGCTGTTTTTT
TRBJ2-7	TRBV10-3	-	-	CAISGPQGPEEQYF	TGTGCCATCAGTGGTCCCCAGGGGCCTGAGGAGCAGTACTTC
TRBJ1-5	TRBV19	few	-	CASTPRGYREGQPQHF	TGTGCCAGTACCCCAAGGGGCTACAGGGAGGGTCAGCCCCAGCATTTT
TRBJ2-3	TRBV4-1	-	-	CASSQEEGAEGNTDTQYF	TGCGCCAGCAGCCAAGAGGAGGGTGCGGAGGGAAACACAGATACGCAGTATTTT
TRBJ2-1	TRBV5-1	-	TRBD2	CASSLARLAGSNEQFF	TGCGCCAGCAGCTTGGCTCGACTAGCGGGGTCAAATGAGCAGTTCTTC
TRBJ2-6	TRBV29-1	-	-	CSVDVVGANVLTF	TGCAGCGTTGATGTGGTTGGGGCCAACGTCCTGACTTTC
TRBJ2-5	TRBV7-2	-	-	CASSLGGRRQETQYF	TGTGCCAGCAGCTTGGGGGGGCGACGCCAAGAGACCCAGTACTTC
TRBJ2-3	TRBV27	few	TRBD2	CASSSGTRMDTQYF	TGTGCCAGCAGTTCGGGGACTAGAATGGATACGCAGTATTTT
TRBJ1-3	TRBV29-1	-	-	CSVDRLGTGNTIYF	TGCAGCGTTGATCGTTTAGGGACGGGAAACACCATATATTTT
TRBJ1-1	TRBV6-5	-	-	CASRWGANTEAFF	TGTGCCAGCAGATGGGGGGCGAACACTGAAGCTTTCTTT
TRBJ1-5	TRBV15	-	-	CATSRDWGQPQHF	TGTGCCACCAGCAGAGATTGGGGTCAGCCCCAGCATTTT
TRBJ2-5	TRBV6-6	-	-	CASSSTAVTSETQYF	TGTGCCAGCAGTTCGACAGCGGTAACATCAGAGACCCAGTACTTC
TRBJ2-3	TRBV11-2	-	-	CASSQRAFSTDTQYF	TGTGCCAGCAGCCAGCGGGCGTTTAGCACAGATACGCAGTATTTT
TRBJ2-7	TRBV7-8	-	-	CASSPSNYEQYF	TGTGCCAGCAGCCCCTCGAACTACGAGCAGTACTTC
TRBJ1-4	TRBV5-6	-	-	CASSLRGAANEKLFF	TGTGCCAGCAGCTTAAGAGGAGCGGCTAATGAAAAACTGTTTTTT
TRBJ2-7	TRBV29-1	-	TRBD2	CSAHLRGDSGTFYEQYF	TGCAGCGCCCACCTGAGGGGGGATAGCGGGACCTTTTACGAGCAGTACTTC
TRBJ2-3	TRBV7-9	few	TRBD2	CASSSSGARTDTQYF	TGTGCCAGCAGCTCAAGCGGGGCCCGCACAGATACGCAGTATTTT
TRBJ1-5	TRBV10-3	once	TRBD1	CAISVQGAGQPQHF	TGTGCCATCAGTGTTCAGGGGGCTGGGCAGCCCCAGCATTTT
TRBJ2-1	TRBV9	-	TRBD1	CASSGHLGTVYNEQFF	TGTGCCAGCAGCGGCCATTTAGGGACAGTATACAATGAGCAGTTCTTC
TRBJ1-5	TRBV6-5	-	-	CASSYSLTDSNQPQHF	TGTGCCAGCAGTTACTCCCTCACGGATAGCAATCAGCCCCAGCATTTT
TRBJ1-5	TRBV11-2	-	TRBD1	CASSRTGGNQPQHF	TGTGCCAGCAGCCGGACAGGGGGCAATCAGCCCCAGCATTTT
TRBJ2-6	TRBV2	-	-	CASTFSSRVRSGANVLTF	TGTGCCAGCACCTTTTCTTCCAGGGTCCGCTCTGGGGCCAACGTCCTGACTTTC
TRBJ2-7	TRBV5-4	-	-	CASSVDNYEQYF	TGTGCCAGCAGCGTGGACAACTACGAGCAGTACTTC
TRBJ2-7	TRBV7-3	many	-	CASSLGPGSYEQYF	TGTGCCAGCAGCTTAGGTCCCGGGTCCTACGAGCAGTACTTC